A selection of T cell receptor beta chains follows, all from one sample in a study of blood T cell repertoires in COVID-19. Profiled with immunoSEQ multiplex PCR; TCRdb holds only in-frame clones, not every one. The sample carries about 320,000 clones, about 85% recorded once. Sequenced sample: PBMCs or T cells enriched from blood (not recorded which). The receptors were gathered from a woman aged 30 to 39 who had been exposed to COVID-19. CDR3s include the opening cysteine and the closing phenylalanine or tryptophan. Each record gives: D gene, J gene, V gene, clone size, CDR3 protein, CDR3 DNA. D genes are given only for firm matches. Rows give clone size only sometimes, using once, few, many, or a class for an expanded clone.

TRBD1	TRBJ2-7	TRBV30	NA	CAWRVRQGKTYEQYF	TGTGCCTGGAGGGTAAGACAGGGCAAAACCTACGAGCAGTACTTC
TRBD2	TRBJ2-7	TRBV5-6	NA	CASSFGTSVYEQYF	TGTGCCAGCAGCTTTGGGACTAGTGTCTACGAGCAGTACTTC
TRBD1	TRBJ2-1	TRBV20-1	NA	CSASKRTGGLNEQFF	TGCAGTGCTAGTAAGCGGACAGGGGGTCTTAATGAGCAGTTCTTC
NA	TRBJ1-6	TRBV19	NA	CASSAPVNNSPLHF	TGTGCCAGTAGTGCTCCGGTTAATAATTCACCCCTCCACTTT
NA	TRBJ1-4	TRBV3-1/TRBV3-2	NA	CASSRERSTRSGHEKLFF	TGTGCCAGCAGCCGGGAGCGCTCTACCAGGTCAGGACATGAAAAACTGTTTTTT
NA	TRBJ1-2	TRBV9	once	CASSVAGEANYGYTF	TGTGCCAGCAGCGTAGCCGGGGAAGCTAACTATGGCTACACCTTC
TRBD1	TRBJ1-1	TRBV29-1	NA	CSVQDRAWVAFF	TGCAGCGTTCAAGACAGGGCCTGGGTAGCTTTCTTT
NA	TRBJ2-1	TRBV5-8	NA	CASSGSGHWIYNEQFF	TGTGCCAGCAGCGGTTCAGGGCATTGGATCTACAATGAGCAGTTCTTC
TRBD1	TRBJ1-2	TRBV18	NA	CASSPNRGRDGYTF	TGTGCCAGCTCACCTAACAGGGGGCGAGATGGCTACACCTTC
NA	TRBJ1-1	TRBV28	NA	CASSSASAQGEMNTEAFF	TGTGCCAGCAGTTCGGCTTCCGCACAGGGAGAAATGAACACTGAAGCTTTCTTT
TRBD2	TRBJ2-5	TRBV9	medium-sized	CASSSLGLAGEEGETQYF	TGTGCCAGCAGCTCCCTGGGACTAGCGGGAGAAGAGGGAGAGACCCAGTACTTC
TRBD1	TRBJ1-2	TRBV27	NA	CASSLIQGQGGGYTF	TGTGCCAGCAGTCTAATACAAGGACAGGGCGGCGGCTACACCTTC
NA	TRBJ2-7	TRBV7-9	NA	CASSLPSGGVSYEQYF	TGTGCCAGCAGCCTACCCTCCGGGGGAGTCTCCTACGAGCAGTACTTC
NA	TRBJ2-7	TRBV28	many	CASSFQTGRYEQYF	TGTGCCAGCAGTTTTCAGACAGGGAGGTACGAGCAGTACTTC
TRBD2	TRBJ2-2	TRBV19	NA	CASSILAGGTPDTGELFF	TGTGCCAGTAGTATACTAGCGGGGGGGACGCCCGACACCGGGGAGCTGTTTTTT
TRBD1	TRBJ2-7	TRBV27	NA	CASSLSTGIYGQYF	TGTGCCAGCAGTTTATCGACAGGGATCTACGGGCAGTACTTC
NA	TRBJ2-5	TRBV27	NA	CASSYSRDLETQYF	TGTGCCAGCAGTTACAGCCGGGACTTAGAGACCCAGTACTTC
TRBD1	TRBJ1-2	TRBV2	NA	CASSEGQPGSRGLYGYTF	TGTGCCAGCAGTGAGGGACAGCCGGGATCCAGGGGACTCTATGGCTACACCTTC
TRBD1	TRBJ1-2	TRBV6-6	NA	CASSPGTGSYDNYGYTF	TGTGCCAGCAGTCCCGGGACAGGCTCATATGATAACTATGGCTACACCTTC
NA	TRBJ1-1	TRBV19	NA	CATFLGGNTEAFF	TGTGCCACCTTCTTGGGAGGAAACACTGAAGCTTTCTTT
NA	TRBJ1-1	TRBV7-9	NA	CASSSGPEAFF	TGTGCCAGCAGCAGTGGCCCTGAAGCTTTCTTT
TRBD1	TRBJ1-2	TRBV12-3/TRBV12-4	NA	CASSPDRGNGYTF	TGTGCCAGCAGCCCCGACAGGGGAAATGGCTACACCTTC
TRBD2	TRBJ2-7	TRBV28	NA	CVAGGRAYEQYF	TGTGTCGCCGGGGGGAGGGCCTACGAGCAGTACTTC
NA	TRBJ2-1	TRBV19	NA	CAAGYNEQFF	TGTGCCGCGGGGTACAATGAGCAGTTCTTC
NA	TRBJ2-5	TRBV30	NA	CAWQRRDHETQYF	TGTGCCTGGCAGAGGAGGGATCATGAGACCCAGTACTTC
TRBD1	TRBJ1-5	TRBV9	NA	CASSVTGDIGNQPQHF	TGTGCCAGCAGCGTGACAGGGGATATAGGCAATCAGCCCCAGCATTTT
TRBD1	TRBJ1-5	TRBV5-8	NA	CASSLAGDRGNQPQHF	TGTGCCAGCAGCTTGGCCGGGGACAGAGGAAATCAGCCCCAGCATTTT
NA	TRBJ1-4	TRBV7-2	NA	CASSFRGISEKLFF	TGTGCCAGCAGCTTCAGGGGAATTTCGGAAAAACTGTTTTTT
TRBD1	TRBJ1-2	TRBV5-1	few	CASSLAQGVIGYTF	TGCGCCAGCAGCTTGGCGCAGGGGGTCATTGGCTACACCTTC
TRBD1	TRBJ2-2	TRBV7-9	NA	CATWTGNTGELFF	TGTGCCACCTGGACAGGGAACACCGGGGAGCTGTTTTTT
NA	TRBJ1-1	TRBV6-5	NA	CASSFAGGNTEAFF	TGTGCCAGCAGTTTCGCCGGGGGGAACACTGAAGCTTTCTTT
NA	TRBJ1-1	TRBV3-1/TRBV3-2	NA	CASSQDPQGGWGTEAFF	TGTGCCAGCAGCCAAGACCCCCAGGGTGGTTGGGGCACTGAAGCTTTCTTT